The 2 T cell receptor beta chains in this list originate from one sample, sequenced in a study of blood T cell repertoires in COVID-19. TCRdb keeps only in-frame clones here, not all; method: immunoSEQ multiplex PCR. This table holds about 480,000 clones, 75% to 90% found once. Sequencing was performed on PBMCs or T cells enriched from blood (not recorded which). The receptors derive from a woman aged 60 to 75 who had recovered from COVID-19.

The rearrangement uses TRBV3-1 (or the pseudogene TRBV3-2) and TRBJ1-2, with 7 positions matching TRBD1. Per the germline V gene, CDR1 is LGHDT and CDR2 is YNNKEL (reference sequence). V lost 5 bases, J lost 3 bases, and 3 bases stayed unmatched. This CDR3 region has 13 residues. CDR3 region: CASSIGTDYGYTF. The DNA for the CDR3 is TGTGCCAGCAGCATAGGGACAGACTATGGCTACACCTTC.

There are a few counts of this clone. The chain is built from TRBV5-1 and TRBJ1-3; TRBD1 agrees at 10 bases. This CDR3 comprises 19 residues. The V gene's germline CDR1 is SGHRS and CDR2 YFSETQ. J gave up 0 bases and V 0 bases, and 9 bases lay outside the gene matches. CDR3 sequence: CASSLGQGAGANSGNTIYF. DNA of the CDR3: TGCGCCAGCAGCTTGGGACAGGGGGCCGGGGCGAACTCTGGAAACACCATATATTTT.